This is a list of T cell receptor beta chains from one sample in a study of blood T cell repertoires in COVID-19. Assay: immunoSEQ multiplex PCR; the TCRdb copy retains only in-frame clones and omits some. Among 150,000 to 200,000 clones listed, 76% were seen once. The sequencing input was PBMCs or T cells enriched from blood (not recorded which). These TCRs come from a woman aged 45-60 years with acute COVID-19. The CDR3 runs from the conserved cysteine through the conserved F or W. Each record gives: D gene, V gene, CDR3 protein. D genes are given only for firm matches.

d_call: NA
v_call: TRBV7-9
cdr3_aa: CATEDTSDTQYF

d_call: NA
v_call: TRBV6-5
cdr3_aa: CASSPGTLSLHF

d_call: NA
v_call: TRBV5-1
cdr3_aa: CASSLVAGVYGYTF

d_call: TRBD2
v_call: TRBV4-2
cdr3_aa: CASSQVGTSGIGTDTQYF

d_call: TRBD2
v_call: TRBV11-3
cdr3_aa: CASSSGWGTSGGVEQETQYF

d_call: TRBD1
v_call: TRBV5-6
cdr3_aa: CASSFGDRIMNTEAFF

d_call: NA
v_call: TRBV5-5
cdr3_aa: CASTTRTDYGYTF

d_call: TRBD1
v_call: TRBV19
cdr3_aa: CASSPLPSGTGGPKNIQYF

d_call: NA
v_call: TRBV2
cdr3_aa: CASGSGNGVEPGNTIYF

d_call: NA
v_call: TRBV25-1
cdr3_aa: CASSEEARGYGYTF

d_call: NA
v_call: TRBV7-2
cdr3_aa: CASSSASSGPGELFF

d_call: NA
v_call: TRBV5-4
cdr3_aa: CASRWASGANVLTF